This TCR beta chain was identified during a study of cytomegalovirus exposure and HLA in healthy donors. Study details: The Caucasian-associated ancestry cluster contained about 80% of the 300 to 450 genotyped donors.

Vbeta (60) and Jbeta (13) primers were used in the PCR. Measured with immunoSEQ multiplex PCR; TCRdb has only the in-frame clones, and not every one. The data hold 130,000 to 150,000 clones, with about 84% observed a single time. General study results and limits: The authors assumed roughly uniform sequencing depth across donors for presence/absence analyses. The number of N-insertions in an Asian-associated ancestry cluster was reportedly below the approximately 700-donor mean in a later analysis. Certain sequence variants were highly shared and formed a cluster, and this cluster was likely a sequencing artifact.

CDR1 is ENHRY, CDR2 SYGVKD, per germline. The CDR3 runs to 15 residues. In the case of this clone: No antigen is known for it.

Sequenced: PBMCs. The sequence derives from a woman aged 18-29 years in good health and CMV-seropositive. The chain is built from TRBV10-3 and TRBJ2-5, with no clear D. The DNA end is a closer match to TRBJ2-7, so the J assignment may be wrong. CDR3 amino acids: CAISEYDPTDYEQYF. CDR3 nucleotides: TGTGCCATCAGTGAGTACGACCCCACCGACTACGAGCAGTACTTC.